This T cell receptor beta chain was obtained from a study of cytomegalovirus exposure and HLA in healthy donors. Whole-study results and caveats: Reports state that TCR beta sequences accurately predicted most subjects' HLA-A and HLA-B alleles. The authors judged a highly shared variant cluster likely a sequencing artifact. Cytomegalovirus association was assigned to 170 or so TCR beta chains.

The sample holds one count of this clone. The target antigen is unknown. This CDR3 is 14 amino acids long. Germline V gene lookup returns CDR1 ENHRY and CDR2 SYGVKD. The V end lost 8 bases, the J end lost 4 bases, and 18 bases lay between the germline ends. The PCR used 60 Vbeta and 13 Jbeta primers. Sequencing was performed with immunoSEQ multiplex PCR; in TCRdb, only in-frame clones are kept and a portion is missing. The sample contains 130,000 or so clones, around four fifths of which appear only once. Sample: PBMCs. The TCR sequence derives from a middle-aged woman in good health and CMV-seronegative. This rearrangement joins TRBV10-3 to TRBJ2-7, with a possible D match to TRBD2 (6 bases). The CDR3 nucleotides are TGTGCCATCTCCCCTCAGGCTAGCGAGTACGAGCAGTACTTC. Protein product: CAISPQASEYEQYF.